One and the same sample provided the 8 T cell receptor beta chains below, sequenced in a study of T-cell memory formation after mild COVID-19. TCRdb reanalysed the 5' RACE reads using MiXCR and keeps one entry per CDR3 protein. The sample holds 150,000 to 200,000 distinct CDR3 sequences, around a third seen once. Sequencing was performed on PBMCs or a T cell subset sorted from them (not recorded which). These receptors all stem from an adult woman who had mild COVID-19 (a few samples of this study predate the infection). Cell type and time point are not known.

This chain links TRBV2 with TRBJ1-5, with 10 nucleotides matching TRBD1. V lost 6 bases and J lost 9; bases outside the gene matches: 11. Looked up from germline, CDR1 is SNHLY and CDR2 is FYNNEI. The CDR3 consists of 15 residues. CDR3 DNA: TGTGCCAGCAGGCCCGGGACAGGGGACGGAGGGCCCCAGCATTTT. This sequence encodes CASRPGTGDGGPQHF.

The V call is TRBV9, the J call TRBJ1-6; 8 bases fit TRBD1. Unmatched junction bases numbered 11, after V lost 4 bases and J lost 8 bases. Looked up from germline, CDR1 is SGDLS and CDR2 is YYNGEE. This CDR3 has 16 residues. The CDR3 DNA reads as TGTGCCAGCAGCCCCGCAGAGGGGACAGGCCATTCACCCCTCCACTTT. Translated, it gives CASSPAEGTGHSPLHF. Variable domain in full (rest from reference TRBV9 and TRBJ1-6): DSGVTQTPKHLITATGQRVTLRCSPRSGDLSVYWYQQSLDQGLQFLIQYYNGEERAKGNILERFSAQQFPDLHSELNLSSLELGDSALYFCASSPAEGTGHSPLHFGNGTRLTVT.

This clonotype turned up a few times. The chain recombines TRBV9 with TRBJ2-3; 7 bases match TRBD2. Germline loops: CDR1 SGDLS, CDR2 YYNGEE. J was trimmed by 5 bases and V by 2 bases; bases with no gene match: 8. CDR3 size: 15 residues. CDR3 coding DNA: TGTGCCAGCAGCGTCTCGACGGGAGGACGAGATACGCAGTATTTT. Residues: CASSVSTGGRDTQYF.

This clonotype was recorded a few times. The DNA for the CDR3 is TGCAGTGCTAGAGATGTAGGGAAAGGGGGCACAGATACGCAGTATTTT. Translating it yields CSARDVGKGGTDTQYF. The J gene is TRBJ2-3, the V gene TRBV20-1, with D possibly TRBD1 on 5 matching bases. The ends were cut back, 0 bases at V and 1 base at J, with 14 bases in the middle. This CDR3 spans 16 amino acids. CDR1 and CDR2 (germline): DFQATT, SNEGSKA (reference sequence).

This clonotype was seen a few times. V and J are TRBV12-3 or TRBV12-4 and TRBJ2-1; D is tentatively TRBD1 or TRBD2 (6 bases each). The CDR3 loop spans 15 amino acids. V lost 3 bases and J 4 bases, leaving 13 bases between the germline ends. In DNA, the CDR3 is TGTGCCAGCAGTTTTTCGGGGGCGGGTTACAATGAGCAGTTCTTC. Translation gives CASSFSGAGYNEQFF.

The rearrangement joins TRBV7-9 to TRBJ1-1; D might be TRBD1 (5 bases). V was cut by 8 bases and J by 4 bases, with 14 bases left in between. CDR3 length: 13 amino acids. Germline CDR1 is SEHNR and CDR2 is FQNEAQ (reference sequence). CDR3 bases: TGTGCCAGCGGATTGGAGGGGAGCACTGAAGCTTTCTTT. The encoded protein is CASGLEGSTEAFF.

This chain uses TRBV5-1 with TRBJ1-2; D not certain. The V gene's germline CDR1 is SGHRS and CDR2 YFSETQ. Trimming removed 1 base from V and 1 base from J, with 8 bases in between. The CDR3 sequence is 14 residues long. Here the CDR3 reads CASSLNSNNYGYTF. The CDR3 DNA reads as TGCGCCAGCAGCTTGAATTCGAATAACTATGGCTACACCTTC.

This clonotype was picked up a small number of times. The chain combines TRBV29-1 with TRBJ2-7; TRBD1 aligns across 11 bases. The CDR3 length is 12 residues. J lost 6 bases, V lost 7 bases, and 5 bases had no gene match. Germline assignment: CDR1 SQVTM and CDR2 ANQGSEA. CDR3 in DNA: TGCAGCGCTGGACAGGGGGCGTCCGAGCAGTACTTC. Translating gives CSAGQGASEQYF.